This T cell receptor (beta chain) came from a study of cytomegalovirus exposure and HLA in healthy donors. Notes on the study in general: Researchers reported that a few CMV-associated chains were confirmed in vitro as CMV antigen-specific. V segments that were indistinguishable, TRBV6-2 and TRBV6-3 among them, were omitted from analysis. The study labeled 164 TCR beta chains cytomegalovirus-associated.

The PCR was carried out with 60 Vbeta primers and 13 Jbeta primers. In the authors' methods: Roughly 9.9 million shared chains were among the 60 million to 80 million unique TCR beta chains that a later analysis counted. The repertoire was sequenced with immunoSEQ multiplex PCR; TCRdb's copy has only in-frame clones and lacks some. That table is the source of V, J and clone size, and D and trimming were worked out from the DNA. This table holds some 130,000 clones, approximately 79% found once. The ends lost 6 bases at V and 0 bases at J; junction bases unmatched: 8. The CDR3 spans 17 residues. Germline assignment: CDR1 KGHSH and CDR2 LQKENI. Only a few counts were recorded for this clone. Its antigen is as yet unknown.

The clonotype originates from a man aged 35 to 55 in good health and CMV-seropositive. Input material: PBMCs. The V call is TRBV18, the J call TRBJ2-2; 9 positions match TRBD2. The CDR3 region is CASSPTAGGTNTGELFF. The DNA for the CDR3 is TGTGCCAGCTCTCCAACGGCGGGAGGGACGAACACCGGGGAGCTGTTTTTT.